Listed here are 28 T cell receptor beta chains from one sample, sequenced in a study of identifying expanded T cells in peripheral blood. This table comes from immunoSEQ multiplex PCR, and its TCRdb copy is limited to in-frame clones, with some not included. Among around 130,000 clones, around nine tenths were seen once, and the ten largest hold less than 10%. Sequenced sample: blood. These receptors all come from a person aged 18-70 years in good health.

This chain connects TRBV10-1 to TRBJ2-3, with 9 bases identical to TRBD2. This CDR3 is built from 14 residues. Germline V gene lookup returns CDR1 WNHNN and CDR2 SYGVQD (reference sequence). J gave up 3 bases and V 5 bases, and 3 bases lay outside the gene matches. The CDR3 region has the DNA TGCGCCAGCAGTTGGGCGGGAGGGACAGATACGCAGTATTTT. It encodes CASSWAGGTDTQYF.

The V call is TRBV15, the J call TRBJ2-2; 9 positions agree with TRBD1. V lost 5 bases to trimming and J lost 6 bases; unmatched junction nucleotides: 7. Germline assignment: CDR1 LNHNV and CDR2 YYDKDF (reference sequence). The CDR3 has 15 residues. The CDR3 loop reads CATSGGTGLSGELFF. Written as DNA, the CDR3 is TGTGCCACCAGCGGCGGGACAGGGTTATCCGGGGAGCTGTTTTTT.

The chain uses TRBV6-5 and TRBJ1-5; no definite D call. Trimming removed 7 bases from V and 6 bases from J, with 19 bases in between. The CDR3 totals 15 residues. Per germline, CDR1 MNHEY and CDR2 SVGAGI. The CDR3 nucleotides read TGTGCCAGCACCACAAAAGGGTATTCGGGTCAGCCCCAGCATTTT. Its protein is CASTTKGYSGQPQHF.

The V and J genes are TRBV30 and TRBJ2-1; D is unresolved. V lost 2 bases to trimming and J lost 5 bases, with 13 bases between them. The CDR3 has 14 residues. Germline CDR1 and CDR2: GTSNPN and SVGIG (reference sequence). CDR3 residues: CAWSLGWGNNEQFF. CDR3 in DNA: TGTGCCTGGAGTTTGGGGTGGGGTAACAATGAGCAGTTCTTC.

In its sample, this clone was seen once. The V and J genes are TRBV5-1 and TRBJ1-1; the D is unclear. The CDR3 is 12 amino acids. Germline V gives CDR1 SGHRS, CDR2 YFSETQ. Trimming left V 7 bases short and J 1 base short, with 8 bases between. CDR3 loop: CASGQGNTEAFF. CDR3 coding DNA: TGCGCCAGCGGCCAAGGGAACACTGAAGCTTTCTTT.

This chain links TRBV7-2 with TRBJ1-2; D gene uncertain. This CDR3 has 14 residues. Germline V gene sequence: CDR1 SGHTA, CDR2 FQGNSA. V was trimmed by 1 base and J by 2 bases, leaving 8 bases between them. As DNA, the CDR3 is TGTGCCAGCAGCTTAGACGCCAGAAACTATGGCTACACCTTC. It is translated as CASSLDARNYGYTF.

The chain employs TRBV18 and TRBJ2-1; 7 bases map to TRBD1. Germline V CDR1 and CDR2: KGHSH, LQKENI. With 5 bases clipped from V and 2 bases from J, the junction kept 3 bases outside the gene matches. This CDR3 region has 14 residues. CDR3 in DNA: TGTGCCAGCTCATTAGGACAGGCCTACAATGAGCAGTTCTTC. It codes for CASSLGQAYNEQFF.

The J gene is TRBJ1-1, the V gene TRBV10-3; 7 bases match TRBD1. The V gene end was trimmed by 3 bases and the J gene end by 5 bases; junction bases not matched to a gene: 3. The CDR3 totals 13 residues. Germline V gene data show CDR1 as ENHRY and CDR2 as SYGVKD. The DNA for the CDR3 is TGTGCCATCAGTGAACAGGGGAGAACTGAAGCTTTCTTT. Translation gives CAISEQGRTEAFF.

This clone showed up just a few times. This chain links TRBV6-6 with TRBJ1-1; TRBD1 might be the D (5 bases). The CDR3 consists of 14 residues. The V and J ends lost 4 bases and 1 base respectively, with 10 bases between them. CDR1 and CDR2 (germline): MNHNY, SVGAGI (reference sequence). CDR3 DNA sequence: TGTGCCAGCAGTTTGAAAACAGGGAACACTGAAGCTTTCTTT. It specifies CASSLKTGNTEAFF.

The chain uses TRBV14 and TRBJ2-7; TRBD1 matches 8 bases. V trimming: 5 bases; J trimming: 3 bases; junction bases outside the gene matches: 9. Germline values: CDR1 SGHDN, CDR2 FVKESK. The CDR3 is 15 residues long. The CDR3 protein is CASSSIWTGNYEQYF. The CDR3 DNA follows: TGTGCCAGCAGCTCGATCTGGACAGGGAACTACGAGCAGTACTTC.

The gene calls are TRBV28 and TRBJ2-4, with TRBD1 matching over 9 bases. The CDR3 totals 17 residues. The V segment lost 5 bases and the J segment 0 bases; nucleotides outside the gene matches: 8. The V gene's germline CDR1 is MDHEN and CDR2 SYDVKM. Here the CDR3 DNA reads TGTGCCAGCAGTAGGATACAGGGGGCTACAGCCAAAAACATTCAGTACTTC. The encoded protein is CASSRIQGATAKNIQYF.

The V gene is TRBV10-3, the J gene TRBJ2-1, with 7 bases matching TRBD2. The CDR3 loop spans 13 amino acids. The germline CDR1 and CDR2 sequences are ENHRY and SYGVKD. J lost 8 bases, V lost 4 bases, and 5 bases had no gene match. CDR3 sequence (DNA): TGTGCCATCAGTGGGCGGGAGAACCATGAGCAGTTCTTC. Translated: CAISGRENHEQFF.

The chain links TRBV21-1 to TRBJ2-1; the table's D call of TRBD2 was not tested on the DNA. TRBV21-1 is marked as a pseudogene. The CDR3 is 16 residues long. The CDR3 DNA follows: TGTGCCAGCAGCCCGTTGGACAGCGGGGGGTCCTATGAGCAGTTCTTC. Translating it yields CASSPLDSGGSYEQFF.

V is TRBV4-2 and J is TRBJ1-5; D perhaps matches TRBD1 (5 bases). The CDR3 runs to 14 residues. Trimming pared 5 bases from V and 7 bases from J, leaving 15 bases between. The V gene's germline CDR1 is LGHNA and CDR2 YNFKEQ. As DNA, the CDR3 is TGTGCCAGCAGCGATCAGGGTAGGGGCCAGCCCCAGCATTTT. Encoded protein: CASSDQGRGQPQHF.

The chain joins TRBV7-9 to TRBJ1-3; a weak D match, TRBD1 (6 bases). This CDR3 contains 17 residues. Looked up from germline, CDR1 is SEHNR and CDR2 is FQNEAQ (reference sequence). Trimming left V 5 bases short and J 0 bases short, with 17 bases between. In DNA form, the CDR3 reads TGTGCCAGCAGCCCCGGGACAAACTCATACTCTGGAAACACCATATATTTT. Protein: CASSPGTNSYSGNTIYF.

The CDR3 here is CASRKNGHASSTDTQYF. The CDR3, as DNA: TGTGCCAGTAGAAAAAACGGACACGCGTCTAGCACAGATACGCAGTATTTT. J is TRBJ2-3 and V is TRBV19; D possibly corresponds to TRBD1 (5 bases). CDR1 and CDR2 (germline): LNHDA, SQIVND (reference sequence). This CDR3 region has 17 residues. Trimming took off 6 bases at V and 0 bases at J, with 19 bases between the two ends.

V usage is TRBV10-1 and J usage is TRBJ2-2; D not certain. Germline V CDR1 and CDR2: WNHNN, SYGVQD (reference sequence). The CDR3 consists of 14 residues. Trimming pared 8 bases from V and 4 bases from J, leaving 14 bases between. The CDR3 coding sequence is TGCGCCAGCTCCCCGGGTTCGGTCACCGGGGAGCTGTTTTTT. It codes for CASSPGSVTGELFF.

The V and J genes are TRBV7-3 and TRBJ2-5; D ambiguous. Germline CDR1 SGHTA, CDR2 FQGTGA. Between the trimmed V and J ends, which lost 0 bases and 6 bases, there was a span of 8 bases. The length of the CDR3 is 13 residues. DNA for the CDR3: TGTGCCAGCAGCTTAACTCAGAAAAAGACCCAGTACTTC. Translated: CASSLTQKKTQYF.

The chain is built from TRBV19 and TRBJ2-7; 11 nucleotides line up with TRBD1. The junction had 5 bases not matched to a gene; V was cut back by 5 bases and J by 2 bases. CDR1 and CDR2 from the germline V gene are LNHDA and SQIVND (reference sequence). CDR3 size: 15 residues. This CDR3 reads CASSYQGQGAYEQYF. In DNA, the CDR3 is TGTGCCAGTAGTTATCAGGGACAGGGGGCCTACGAGCAGTACTTC.

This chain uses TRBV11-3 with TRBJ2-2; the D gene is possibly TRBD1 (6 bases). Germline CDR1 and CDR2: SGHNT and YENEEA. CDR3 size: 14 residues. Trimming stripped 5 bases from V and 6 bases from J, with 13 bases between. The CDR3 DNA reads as TGTGCCAGCAGCACAACAGGGTTCGCCGGGGAGCTGTTTTTT. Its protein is CASSTTGFAGELFF.

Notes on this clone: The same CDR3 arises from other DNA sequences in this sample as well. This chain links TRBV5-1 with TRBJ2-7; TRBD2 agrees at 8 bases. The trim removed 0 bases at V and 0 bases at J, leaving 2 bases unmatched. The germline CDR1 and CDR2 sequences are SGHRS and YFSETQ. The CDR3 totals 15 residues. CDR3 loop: CASSLGSGNSYEQYF. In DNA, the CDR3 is TGCGCCAGCAGCTTGGGTAGCGGGAACTCCTACGAGCAGTACTTC.

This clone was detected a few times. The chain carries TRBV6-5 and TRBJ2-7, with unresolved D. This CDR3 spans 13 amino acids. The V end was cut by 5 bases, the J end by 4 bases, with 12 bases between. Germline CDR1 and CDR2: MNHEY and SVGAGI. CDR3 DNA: TGTGCCAGCAGTGAATCTCCCAAGTACGAGCAGTACTTC. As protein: CASSESPKYEQYF.

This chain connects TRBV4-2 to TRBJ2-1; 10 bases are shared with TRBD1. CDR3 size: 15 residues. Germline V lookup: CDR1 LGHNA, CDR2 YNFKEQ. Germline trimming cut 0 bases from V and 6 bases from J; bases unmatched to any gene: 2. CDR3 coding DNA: TGTGCCAGCAGCCAAGAGGGACAGGGGTCCAATGAGCAGTTCTTC. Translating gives CASSQEGQGSNEQFF.

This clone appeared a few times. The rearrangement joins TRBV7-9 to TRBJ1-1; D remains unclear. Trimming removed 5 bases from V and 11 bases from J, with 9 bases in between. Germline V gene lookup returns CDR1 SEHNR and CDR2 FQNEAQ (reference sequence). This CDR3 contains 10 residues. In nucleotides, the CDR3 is TGTGCCAGCAGCGCACAAGGGGCTTTCTTT. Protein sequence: CASSAQGAFF. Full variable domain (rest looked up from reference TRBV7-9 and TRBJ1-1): DTGVSQNPRHKITKRGQNVTFRCDPISEHNRLYWYRQTLGQGPEFLTYFQNEAQLEKSRLLSDRFSAERPKGSFSTLEIQRTEQGDSAMYLCASSAQGAFFGQGTRLTVV.

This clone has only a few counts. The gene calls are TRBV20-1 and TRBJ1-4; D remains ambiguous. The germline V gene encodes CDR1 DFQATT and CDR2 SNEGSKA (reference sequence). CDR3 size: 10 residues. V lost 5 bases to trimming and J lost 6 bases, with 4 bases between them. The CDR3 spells CSALDEKLFF. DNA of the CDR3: TGCAGTGCTCTAGATGAAAAACTGTTTTTT.

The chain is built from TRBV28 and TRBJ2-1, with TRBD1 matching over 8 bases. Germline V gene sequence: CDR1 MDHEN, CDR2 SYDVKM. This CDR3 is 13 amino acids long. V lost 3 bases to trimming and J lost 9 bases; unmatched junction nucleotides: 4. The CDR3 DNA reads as TGTGCCAGCAGTTTGGACAGGGTCGGTGAGCAGTTCTTC. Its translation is CASSLDRVGEQFF.

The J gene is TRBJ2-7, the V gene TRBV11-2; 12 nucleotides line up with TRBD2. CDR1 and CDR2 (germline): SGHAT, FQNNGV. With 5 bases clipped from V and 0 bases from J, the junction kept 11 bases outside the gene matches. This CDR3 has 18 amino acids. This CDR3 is CASSGMTSGGGSSYEQYF. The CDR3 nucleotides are TGTGCCAGCAGCGGAATGACTAGCGGGGGCGGAAGCTCCTACGAGCAGTACTTC.

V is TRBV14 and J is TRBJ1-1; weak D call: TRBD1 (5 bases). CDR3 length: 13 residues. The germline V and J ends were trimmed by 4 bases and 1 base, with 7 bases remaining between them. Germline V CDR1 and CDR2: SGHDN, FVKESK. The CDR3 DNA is TGTGCCAGCAGCCTACAGGAGAACACTGAAGCTTTCTTT. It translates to CASSLQENTEAFF.